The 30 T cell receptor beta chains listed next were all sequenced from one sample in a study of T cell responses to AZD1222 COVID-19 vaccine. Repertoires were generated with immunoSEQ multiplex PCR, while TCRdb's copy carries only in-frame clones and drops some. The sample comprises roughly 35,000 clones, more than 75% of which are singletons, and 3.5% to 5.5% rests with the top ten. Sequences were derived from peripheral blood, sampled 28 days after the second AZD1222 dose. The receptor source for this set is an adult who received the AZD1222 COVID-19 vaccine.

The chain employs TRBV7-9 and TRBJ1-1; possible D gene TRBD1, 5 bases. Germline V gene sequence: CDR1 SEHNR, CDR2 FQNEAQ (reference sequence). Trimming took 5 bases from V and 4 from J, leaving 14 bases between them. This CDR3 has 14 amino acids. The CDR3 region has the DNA TGTGCCAGCAGCCCCGGGGGGGGAGGCACTGAAGCTTTCTTT. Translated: CASSPGGGGTEAFF.

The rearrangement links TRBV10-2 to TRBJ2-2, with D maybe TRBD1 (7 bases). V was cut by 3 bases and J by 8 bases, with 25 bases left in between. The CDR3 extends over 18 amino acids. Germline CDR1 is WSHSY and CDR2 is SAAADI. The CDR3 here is CASSEGGTAKGRQGELFF. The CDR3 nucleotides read TGCGCCAGCAGTGAAGGGGGGACAGCTAAGGGACGACAAGGGGAGCTGTTTTTT.

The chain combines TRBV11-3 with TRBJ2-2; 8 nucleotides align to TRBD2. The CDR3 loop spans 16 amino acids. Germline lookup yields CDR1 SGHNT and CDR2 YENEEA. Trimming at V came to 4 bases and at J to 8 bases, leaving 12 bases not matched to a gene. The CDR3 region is CASSYFLASGGGELFF. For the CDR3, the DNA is TGTGCCAGCAGCTACTTTCTAGCTTCGGGAGGGGGGGAGCTGTTTTTT.

In nucleotides, the CDR3 is TGTGCCAGCAGCCAAGAAGGGACAGCCCAACTCATCATGGCCTACGAGCAGTACGTC. Its protein product is CASSQEGTAQLIMAYEQYV. The chain has TRBV14 and TRBJ2-7, with 7 bases identical to TRBD1. Germline-derived CDR1 and CDR2 are SGHDN and FVKESK. The ends lost 0 bases at V and 2 bases at J; junction bases unmatched: 16. The CDR3 runs to 19 residues.

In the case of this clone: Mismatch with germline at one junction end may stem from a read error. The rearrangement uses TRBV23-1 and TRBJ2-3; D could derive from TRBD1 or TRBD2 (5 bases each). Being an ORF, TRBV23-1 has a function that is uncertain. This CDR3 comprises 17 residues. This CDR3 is CASSHSRIPGLTNTQYF. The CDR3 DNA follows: TGCGCCAGCAGTCACTCCCGAATCCCGGGGCTCACAAATACGCAGTATTTT.

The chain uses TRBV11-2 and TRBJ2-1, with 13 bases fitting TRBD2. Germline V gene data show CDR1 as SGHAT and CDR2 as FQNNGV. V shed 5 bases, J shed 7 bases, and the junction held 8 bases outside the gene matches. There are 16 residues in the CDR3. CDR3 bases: TGTGCCAGCAGCAGCACTAGCGGGGGGGCCGGAAATGAGCAGTTCTTC. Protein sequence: CASSSTSGGAGNEQFF.

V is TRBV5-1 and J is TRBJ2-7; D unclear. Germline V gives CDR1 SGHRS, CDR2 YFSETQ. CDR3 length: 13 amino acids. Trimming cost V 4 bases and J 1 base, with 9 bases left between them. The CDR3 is CASSLTPSYEQYF. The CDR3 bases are TGCGCCAGCAGCCTTACTCCGTCCTACGAGCAGTACTTC.

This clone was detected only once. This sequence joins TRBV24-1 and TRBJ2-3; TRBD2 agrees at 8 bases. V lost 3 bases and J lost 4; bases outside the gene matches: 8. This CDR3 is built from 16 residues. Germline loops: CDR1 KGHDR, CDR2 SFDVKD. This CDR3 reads CATSDPGLGSPDTQYF. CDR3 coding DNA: TGTGCCACCAGTGATCCGGGACTAGGATCACCAGATACGCAGTATTTT.

CDR3 loop: CAWSVRTAGGMNTEAFF. The CDR3 DNA reads as TGTGCCTGGAGTGTAAGGACCGCTGGGGGGATGAACACTGAAGCTTTCTTT. This chain joins TRBV30 and TRBJ1-1, with TRBD1 as a possible D gene (5 bases). The V gene lost 0 bases and the J gene lost 0 bases, with 17 bases spanning the gap. The CDR3 consists of 17 residues. The germline V gene has CDR1 GTSNPN and CDR2 SVGIG (reference sequence).

CDR3 DNA sequence: TGTGCCAGCAGTTACTCTCATGGGGATGGCTACACCTTC. Translated, it gives CASSYSHGDGYTF. The chain combines TRBV6-5 with TRBJ1-2; D is unclear. CDR1 and CDR2 (germline): MNHEY, SVGAGI. Trimming cost V 0 bases and J 6 bases, with 8 bases left between them. The CDR3 totals 13 residues.

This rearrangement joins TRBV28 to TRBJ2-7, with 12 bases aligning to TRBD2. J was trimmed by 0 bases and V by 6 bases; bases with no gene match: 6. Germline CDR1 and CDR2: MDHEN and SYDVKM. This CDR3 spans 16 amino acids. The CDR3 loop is CASSPLAGGNSYEQYV. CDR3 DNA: TGTGCCAGCAGCCCTCTAGCGGGAGGGAACTCCTACGAGCAGTACGTC.

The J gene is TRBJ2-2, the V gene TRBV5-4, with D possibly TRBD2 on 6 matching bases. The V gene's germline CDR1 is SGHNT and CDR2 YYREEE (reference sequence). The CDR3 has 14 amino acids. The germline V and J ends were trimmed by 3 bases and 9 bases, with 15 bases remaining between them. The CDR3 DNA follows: TGTGCCAGCAGCTCCGGGGGTGAGCTTTGGGAGCTGTTTTTT. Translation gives CASSSGGELWELFF.

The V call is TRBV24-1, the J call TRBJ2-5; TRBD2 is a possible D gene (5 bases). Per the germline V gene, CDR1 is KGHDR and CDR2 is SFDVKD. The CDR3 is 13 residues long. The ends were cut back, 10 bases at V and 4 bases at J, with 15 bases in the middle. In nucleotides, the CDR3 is TGTGCCACAGGGAGCAGGTGGGGAGAGACCCAGTACTTC. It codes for CATGSRWGETQYF.

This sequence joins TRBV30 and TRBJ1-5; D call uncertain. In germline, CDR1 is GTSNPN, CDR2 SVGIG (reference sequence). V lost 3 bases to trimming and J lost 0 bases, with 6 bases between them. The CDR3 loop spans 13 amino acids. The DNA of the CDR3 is TGTGCCTGGAGGAGGGATAGCAATCAGCCCCAGCATTTT. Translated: CAWRRDSNQPQHF.

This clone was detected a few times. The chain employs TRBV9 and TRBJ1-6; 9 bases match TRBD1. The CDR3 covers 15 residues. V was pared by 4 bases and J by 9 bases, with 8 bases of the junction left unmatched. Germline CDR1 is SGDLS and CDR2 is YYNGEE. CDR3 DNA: TGTGCCAGCAGCCCCCGGACAGGGGATTTTTCACCCCTCCACTTT. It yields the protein CASSPRTGDFSPLHF. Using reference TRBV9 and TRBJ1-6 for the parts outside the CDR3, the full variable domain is DSGVTQTPKHLITATGQRVTLRCSPRSGDLSVYWYQQSLDQGLQFLIQYYNGEERAKGNILERFSAQQFPDLHSELNLSSLELGDSALYFCASSPRTGDFSPLHFGNGTRLTVT.

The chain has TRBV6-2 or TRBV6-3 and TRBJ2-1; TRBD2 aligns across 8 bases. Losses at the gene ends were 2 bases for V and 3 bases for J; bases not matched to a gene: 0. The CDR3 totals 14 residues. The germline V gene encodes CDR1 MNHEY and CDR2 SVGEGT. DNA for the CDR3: TGTGCCAGCAGTTACCTAGCGGGCTACAATGAGCAGTTCTTC. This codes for CASSYLAGYNEQFF.

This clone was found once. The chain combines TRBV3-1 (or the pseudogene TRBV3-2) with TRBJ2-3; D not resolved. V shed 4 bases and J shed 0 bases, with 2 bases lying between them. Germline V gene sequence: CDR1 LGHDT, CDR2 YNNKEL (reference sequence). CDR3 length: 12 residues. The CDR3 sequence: CASSPSTDTQYF. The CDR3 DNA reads TGTGCCAGCAGCCCCAGCACAGATACGCAGTATTTT.

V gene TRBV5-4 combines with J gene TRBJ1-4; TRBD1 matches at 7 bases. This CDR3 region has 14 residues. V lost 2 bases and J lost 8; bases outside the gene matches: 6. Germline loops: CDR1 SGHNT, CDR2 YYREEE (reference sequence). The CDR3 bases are TGTGCCAGCAGCTTAGGGACAGTACCGGAAAAACTGTTTTTT. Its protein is CASSLGTVPEKLFF. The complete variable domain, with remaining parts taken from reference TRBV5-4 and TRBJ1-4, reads ETGVTQSPTHLIKTRGQQVTLRCSSQSGHNTVSWYQQALGQGPQFIFQYYREEENGRGNFPPRFSGLQFPNYSSELNVNALELDDSALYLCASSLGTVPEKLFFGSGTQLSVL.

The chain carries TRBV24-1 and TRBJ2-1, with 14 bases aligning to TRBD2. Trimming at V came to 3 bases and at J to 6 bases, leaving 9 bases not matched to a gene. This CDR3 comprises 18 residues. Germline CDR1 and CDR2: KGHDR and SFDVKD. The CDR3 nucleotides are TGTGCCACCAGTGATCGAAACGGTGGACTAGCGGGAGGCAATGAGCAGTTCTTC. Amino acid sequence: CATSDRNGGLAGGNEQFF.

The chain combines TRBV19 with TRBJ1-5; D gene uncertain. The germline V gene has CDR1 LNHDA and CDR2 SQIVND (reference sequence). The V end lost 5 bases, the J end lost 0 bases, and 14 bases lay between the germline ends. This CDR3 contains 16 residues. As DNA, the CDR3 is TGTGCCAGTAGTCTCTCCCGGTTCAATAGCAATCAGCCCCAGCATTTT. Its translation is CASSLSRFNSNQPQHF.

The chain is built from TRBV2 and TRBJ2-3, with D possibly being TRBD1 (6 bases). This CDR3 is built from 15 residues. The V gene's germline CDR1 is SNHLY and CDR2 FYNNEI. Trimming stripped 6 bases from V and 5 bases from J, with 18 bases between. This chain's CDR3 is CASRRGTTVVDTQYF. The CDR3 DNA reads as TGTGCCAGCAGGAGGGGGACGACGGTGGTAGATACGCAGTATTTT.

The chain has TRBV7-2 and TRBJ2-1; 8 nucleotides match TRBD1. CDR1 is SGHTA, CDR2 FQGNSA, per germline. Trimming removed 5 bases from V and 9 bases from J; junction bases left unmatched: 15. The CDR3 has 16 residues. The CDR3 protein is CASSPLGARGPTEQFF. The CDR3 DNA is TGTGCCAGCAGCCCCCTCGGCGCCAGGGGGCCGACTGAGCAGTTCTTC.

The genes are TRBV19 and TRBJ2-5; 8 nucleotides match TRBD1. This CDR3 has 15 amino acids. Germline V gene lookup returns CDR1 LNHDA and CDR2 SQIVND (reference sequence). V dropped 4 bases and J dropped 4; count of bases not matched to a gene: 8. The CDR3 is CASSKQGATGETQYF. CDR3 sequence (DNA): TGTGCCAGTAGTAAGCAGGGGGCGACGGGAGAGACCCAGTACTTC.

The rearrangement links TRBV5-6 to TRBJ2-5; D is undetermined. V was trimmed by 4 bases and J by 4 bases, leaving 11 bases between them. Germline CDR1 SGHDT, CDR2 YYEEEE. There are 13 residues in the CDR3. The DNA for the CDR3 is TGTGCCAGCAGCAAAGACACGGTAGAGACCCAGTACTTC. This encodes CASSKDTVETQYF.

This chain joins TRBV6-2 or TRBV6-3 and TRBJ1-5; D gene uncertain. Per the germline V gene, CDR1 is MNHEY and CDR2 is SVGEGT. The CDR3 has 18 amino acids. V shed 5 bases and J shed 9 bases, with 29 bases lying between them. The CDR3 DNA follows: TGTGCCAGCAGTATTCACGGTGGGCAGACGGATCCATCATGGCCCCAGCATTTT. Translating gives CASSIHGGQTDPSWPQHF.

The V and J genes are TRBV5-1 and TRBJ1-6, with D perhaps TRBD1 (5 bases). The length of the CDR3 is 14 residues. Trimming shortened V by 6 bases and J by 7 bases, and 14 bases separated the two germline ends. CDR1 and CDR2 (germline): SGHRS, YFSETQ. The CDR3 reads CASTPGQRNSPLHF. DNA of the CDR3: TGCGCCAGCACCCCAGGGCAGCGCAATTCACCCCTCCACTTT.

The CDR3 sequence is CASSLGQPKTNQPQHF. Written as DNA, the CDR3 is TGTGCCAGCAGCCTGGGACAGCCCAAAACTAATCAGCCCCAGCATTTT. The rearrangement joins TRBV27 to TRBJ1-5, with 7 bases matching TRBD1. With 6 bases clipped from V and 4 bases from J, the junction kept 12 bases outside the gene matches. From germline, CDR1 is MNHEY and CDR2 SMNVEV (reference sequence). The CDR3 is made up of 16 amino acids.

The CDR3 spells CASSYSDSTYNEQFF. The CDR3, as DNA: TGTGCCAGCAGTTACTCGGACAGTACCTACAATGAGCAGTTCTTC. The chain joins TRBV6-6 to TRBJ2-1; D is perhaps TRBD1 (6 bases). Germline loops: CDR1 MNHNY, CDR2 SVGAGI (reference sequence). V was shortened by 0 bases and J by 2 bases, with 8 bases between the two germline ends. CDR3 length equals 15 residues.

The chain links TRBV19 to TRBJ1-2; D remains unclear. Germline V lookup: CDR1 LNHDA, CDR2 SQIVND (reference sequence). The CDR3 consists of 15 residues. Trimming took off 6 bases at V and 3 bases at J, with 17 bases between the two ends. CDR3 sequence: CASSVGSTLDYGYTF. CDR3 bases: TGTGCCAGTAGCGTGGGTTCTACGTTAGACTATGGCTACACCTTC.

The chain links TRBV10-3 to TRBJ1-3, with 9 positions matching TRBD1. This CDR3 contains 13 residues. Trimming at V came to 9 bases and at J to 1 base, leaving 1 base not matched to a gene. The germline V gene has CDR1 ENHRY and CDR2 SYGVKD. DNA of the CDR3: TGTGCCATACAGGGGGCTTCTGGAAACACCATATATTTT. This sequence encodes CAIQGASGNTIYF.